The present TCR beta chain was sequenced within a study of shared T cell receptors in the human thymus. V dropped 2 bases and J dropped 0 bases, with 11 bases sitting between them. CDR1 is SGHTA, CDR2 FQGNSA, per germline. The CDR3 sequence is 15 residues long. The table came from immunoSEQ multiplex PCR; TCRdb's copy has only in-frame clones and leaves some out. The data contain about 730,000 clones, roughly 88% of them singletons. These data also featured in a second study, about human thymus T cells. As reported in that work: Thymus pieces cut out during corrective heart surgery were the tissue that was used. Highly overlapping thymic repertoires in unrelated individuals were reported by related research.

The sequenced sample was thymocytes. This TCR came from a girl in the first two years of life with a congenital heart defect. The gene calls are TRBV7-2 and TRBJ2-7; tentatively, D is TRBD1 (6 bases). The CDR3 DNA reads as TGTGCCAGCAGCTTATCAGGGGCTTCCTCCTACGAGCAGTACTTC. Translated: CASSLSGASSYEQYF.